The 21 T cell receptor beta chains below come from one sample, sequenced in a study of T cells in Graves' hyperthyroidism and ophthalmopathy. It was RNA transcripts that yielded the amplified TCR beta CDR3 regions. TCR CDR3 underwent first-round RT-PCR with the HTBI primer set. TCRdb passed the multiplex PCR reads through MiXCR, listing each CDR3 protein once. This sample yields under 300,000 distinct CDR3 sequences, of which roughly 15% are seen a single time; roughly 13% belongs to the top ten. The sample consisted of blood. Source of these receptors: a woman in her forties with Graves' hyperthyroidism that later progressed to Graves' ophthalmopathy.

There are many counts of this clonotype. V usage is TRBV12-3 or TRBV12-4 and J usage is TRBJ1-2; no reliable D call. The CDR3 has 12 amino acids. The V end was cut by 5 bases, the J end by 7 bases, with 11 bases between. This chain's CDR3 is CASSSNEGGYTF. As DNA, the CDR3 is TGTGCCAGCAGTAGCAACGAGGGTGGCTACACCTTC.

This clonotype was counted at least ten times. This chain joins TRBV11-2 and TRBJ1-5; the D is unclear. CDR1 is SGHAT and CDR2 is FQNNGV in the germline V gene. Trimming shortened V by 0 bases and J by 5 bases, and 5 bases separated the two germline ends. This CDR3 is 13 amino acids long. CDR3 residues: CASSLERDQPQHF. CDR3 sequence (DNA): TGTGCCAGCAGCTTAGAACGAGATCAGCCCCAGCATTTT.

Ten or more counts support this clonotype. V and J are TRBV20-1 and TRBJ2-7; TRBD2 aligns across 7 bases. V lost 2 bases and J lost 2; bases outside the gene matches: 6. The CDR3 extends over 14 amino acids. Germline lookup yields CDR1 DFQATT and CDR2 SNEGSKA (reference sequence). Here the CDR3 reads CSARSLAEPYEQYF. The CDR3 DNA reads TGCAGTGCTAGATCCCTAGCGGAACCCTACGAGCAGTACTTC.

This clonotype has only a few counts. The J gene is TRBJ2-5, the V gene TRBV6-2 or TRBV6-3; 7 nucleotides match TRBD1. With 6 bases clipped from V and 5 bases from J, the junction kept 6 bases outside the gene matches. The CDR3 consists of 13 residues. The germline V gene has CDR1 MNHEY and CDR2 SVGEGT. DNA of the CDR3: TGTGCCAGCAGCAAGACAGGGTCGGAGACCCAGTACTTC. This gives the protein CASSKTGSETQYF.

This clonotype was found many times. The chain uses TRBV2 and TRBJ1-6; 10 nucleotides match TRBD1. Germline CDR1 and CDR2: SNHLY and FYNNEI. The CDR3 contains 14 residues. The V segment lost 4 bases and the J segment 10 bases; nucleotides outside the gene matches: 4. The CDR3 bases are TGTGCCAGCAGTGGGGACAGGGGCGGGTCACCCCTCCACTTT. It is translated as CASSGDRGGSPLHF.

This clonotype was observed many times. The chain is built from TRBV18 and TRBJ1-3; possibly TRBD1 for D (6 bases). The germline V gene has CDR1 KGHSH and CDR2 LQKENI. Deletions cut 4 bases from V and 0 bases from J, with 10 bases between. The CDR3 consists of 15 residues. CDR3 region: CASSRADSSGNTIYF. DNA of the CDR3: TGTGCCAGCTCACGGGCGGACAGCTCTGGAAACACCATATATTTT.

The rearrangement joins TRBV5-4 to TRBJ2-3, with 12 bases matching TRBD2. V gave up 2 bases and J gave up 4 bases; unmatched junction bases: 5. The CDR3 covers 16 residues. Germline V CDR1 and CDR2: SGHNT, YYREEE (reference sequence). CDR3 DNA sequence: TGTGCCAGCAGCTTTCCTAGCGGGAGGGCCCCAGATACGCAGTATTTT. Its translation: CASSFPSGRAPDTQYF.

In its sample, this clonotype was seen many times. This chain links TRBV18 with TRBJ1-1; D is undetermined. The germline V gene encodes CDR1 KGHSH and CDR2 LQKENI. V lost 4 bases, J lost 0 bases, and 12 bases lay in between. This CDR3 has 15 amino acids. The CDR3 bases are TGTGCCAGCTCACGTGGTGAGGGCATGAACACTGAAGCTTTCTTT. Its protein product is CASSRGEGMNTEAFF.

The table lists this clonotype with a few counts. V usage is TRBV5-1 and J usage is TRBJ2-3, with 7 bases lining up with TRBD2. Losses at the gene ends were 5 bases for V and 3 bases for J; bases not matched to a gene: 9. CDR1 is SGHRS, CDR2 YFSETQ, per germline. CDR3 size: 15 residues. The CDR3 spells CASSALAVSTDTQYF. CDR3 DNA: TGCGCCAGCAGTGCTCTAGCGGTTAGTACAGATACGCAGTATTTT. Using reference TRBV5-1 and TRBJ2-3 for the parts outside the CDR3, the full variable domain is KAGVTQTPRYLIKTRGQQVTLSCSPISGHRSVSWYQQTPGQGLQFLFEYFSETQRNKGNFPGRFSGRQFSNSRSEMNVSTLELGDSALYLCASSALAVSTDTQYFGPGTRLTVL.

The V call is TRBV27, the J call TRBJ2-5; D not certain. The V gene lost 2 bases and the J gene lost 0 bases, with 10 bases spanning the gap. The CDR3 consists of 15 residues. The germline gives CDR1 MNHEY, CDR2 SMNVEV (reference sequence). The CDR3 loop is CASSLTWQNQETQYF. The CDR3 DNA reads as TGTGCCAGCAGTTTAACTTGGCAGAACCAAGAGACCCAGTACTTC.

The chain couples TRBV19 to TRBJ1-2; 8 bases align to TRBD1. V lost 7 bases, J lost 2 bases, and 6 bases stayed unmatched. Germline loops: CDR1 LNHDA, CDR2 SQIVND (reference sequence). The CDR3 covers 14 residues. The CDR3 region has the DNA TGTGCCAGTAACCCCGGACAGGGCAACTATGGCTACACCTTC. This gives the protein CASNPGQGNYGYTF. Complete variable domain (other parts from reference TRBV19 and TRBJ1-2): DGGITQSPKYLFRKEGQNVTLSCEQNLNHDAMYWYRQDPGQGLRLIYYSQIVNDFQKGDIAEGYSVSREKKESFPLTVTSAQKNPTAFYLCASNPGQGNYGYTFGSGTRLTVV.

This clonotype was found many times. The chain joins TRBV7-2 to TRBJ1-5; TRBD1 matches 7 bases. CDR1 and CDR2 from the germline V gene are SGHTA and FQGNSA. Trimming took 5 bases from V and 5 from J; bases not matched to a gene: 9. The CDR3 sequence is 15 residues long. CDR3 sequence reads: CASSPMDRTHQPQHF. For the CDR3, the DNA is TGTGCCAGCAGCCCGATGGACAGGACTCATCAGCCCCAGCATTTT.

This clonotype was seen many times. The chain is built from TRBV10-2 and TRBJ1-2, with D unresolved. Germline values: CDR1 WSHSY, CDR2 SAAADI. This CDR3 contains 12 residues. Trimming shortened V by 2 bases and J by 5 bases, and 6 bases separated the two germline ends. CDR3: CASSEDTYGYTF. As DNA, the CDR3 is TGCGCCAGCAGTGAGGACACGTATGGCTACACCTTC.

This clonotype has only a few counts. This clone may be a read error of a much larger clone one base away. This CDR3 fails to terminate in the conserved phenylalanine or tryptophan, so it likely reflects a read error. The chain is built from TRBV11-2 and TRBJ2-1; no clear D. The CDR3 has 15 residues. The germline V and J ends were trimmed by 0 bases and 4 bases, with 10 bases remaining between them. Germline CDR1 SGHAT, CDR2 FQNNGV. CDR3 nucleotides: TGTGCCAGCAGCTTAGATCTCACCTCATACAATGAGCAGTTCCTC. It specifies CASSLDLTSYNEQFL.

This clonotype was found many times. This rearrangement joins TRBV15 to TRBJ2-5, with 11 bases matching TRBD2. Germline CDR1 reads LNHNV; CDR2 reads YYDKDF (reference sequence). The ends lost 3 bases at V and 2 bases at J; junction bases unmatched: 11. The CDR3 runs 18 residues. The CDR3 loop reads CATSRGLAEGWYQETQYF. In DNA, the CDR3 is TGTGCCACCAGCAGGGGACTAGCGGAAGGGTGGTATCAAGAGACCCAGTACTTC.

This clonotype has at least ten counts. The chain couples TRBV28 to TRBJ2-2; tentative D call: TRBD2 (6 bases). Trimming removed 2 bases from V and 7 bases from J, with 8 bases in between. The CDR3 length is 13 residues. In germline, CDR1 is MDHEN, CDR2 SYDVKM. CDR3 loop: CASSLGGIGELFF. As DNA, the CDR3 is TGTGCCAGCAGTTTAGGAGGGATCGGGGAGCTGTTTTTT.

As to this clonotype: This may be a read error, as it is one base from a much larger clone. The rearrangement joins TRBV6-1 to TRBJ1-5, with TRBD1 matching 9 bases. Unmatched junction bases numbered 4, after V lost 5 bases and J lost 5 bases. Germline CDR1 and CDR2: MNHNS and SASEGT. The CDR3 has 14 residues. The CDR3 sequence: CASSMDRGDQPQHF. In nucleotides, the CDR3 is TGTGCCAGCAGTATGGACAGGGGCGATCAGCCCCAGCATTTT.

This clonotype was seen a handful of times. CDR3 nucleotides: TGTGCCAGCAGAAACGGGGTGACGATTCTGGGCGAGCAGTACTTC. Protein sequence: CASRNGVTILGEQYF. The chain joins TRBV6-5 to TRBJ2-7, with a possible D match to TRBD2 (5 bases). The germline V gene has CDR1 MNHEY and CDR2 SVGAGI. The CDR3 is 15 residues long. The ends were cut back, 6 bases at V and 6 bases at J, with 21 bases in the middle.

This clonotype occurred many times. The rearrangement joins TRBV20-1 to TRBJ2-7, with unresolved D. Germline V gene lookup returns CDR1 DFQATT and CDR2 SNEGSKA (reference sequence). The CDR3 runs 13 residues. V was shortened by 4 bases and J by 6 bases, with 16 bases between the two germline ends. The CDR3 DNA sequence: TGCAGTGCTATCCCCCGAGAGATTAGCGAGCAGTACTTC. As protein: CSAIPREISEQYF.

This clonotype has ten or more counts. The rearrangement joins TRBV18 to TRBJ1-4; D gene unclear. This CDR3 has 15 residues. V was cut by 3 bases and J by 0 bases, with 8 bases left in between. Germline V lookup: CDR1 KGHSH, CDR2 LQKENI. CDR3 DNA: TGTGCCAGCTCACCCGTCCAGCCAACTAATGAAAAACTGTTTTTT. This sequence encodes CASSPVQPTNEKLFF.

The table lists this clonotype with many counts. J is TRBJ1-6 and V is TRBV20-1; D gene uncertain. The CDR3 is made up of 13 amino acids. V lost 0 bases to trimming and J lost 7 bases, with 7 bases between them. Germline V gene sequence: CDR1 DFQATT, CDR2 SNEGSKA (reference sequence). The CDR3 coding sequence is TGCAGTGCTAGAGATGTACAGAATTCACCCCTCCACTTT. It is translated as CSARDVQNSPLHF.